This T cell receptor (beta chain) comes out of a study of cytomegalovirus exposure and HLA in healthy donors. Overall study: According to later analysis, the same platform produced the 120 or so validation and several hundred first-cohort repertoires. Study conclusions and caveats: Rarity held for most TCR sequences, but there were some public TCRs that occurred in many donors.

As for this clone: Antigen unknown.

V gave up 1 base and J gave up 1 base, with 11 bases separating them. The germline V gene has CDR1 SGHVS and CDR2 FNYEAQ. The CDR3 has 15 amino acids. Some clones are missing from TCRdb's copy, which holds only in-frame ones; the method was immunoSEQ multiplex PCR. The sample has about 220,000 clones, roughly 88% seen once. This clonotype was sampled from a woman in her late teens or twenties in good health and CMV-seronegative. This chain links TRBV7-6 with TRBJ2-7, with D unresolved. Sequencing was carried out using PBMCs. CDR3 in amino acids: CASSLEAGQSYEQYF. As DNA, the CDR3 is TGTGCCAGCAGCTTAGAGGCAGGTCAATCCTACGAGCAGTACTTC.